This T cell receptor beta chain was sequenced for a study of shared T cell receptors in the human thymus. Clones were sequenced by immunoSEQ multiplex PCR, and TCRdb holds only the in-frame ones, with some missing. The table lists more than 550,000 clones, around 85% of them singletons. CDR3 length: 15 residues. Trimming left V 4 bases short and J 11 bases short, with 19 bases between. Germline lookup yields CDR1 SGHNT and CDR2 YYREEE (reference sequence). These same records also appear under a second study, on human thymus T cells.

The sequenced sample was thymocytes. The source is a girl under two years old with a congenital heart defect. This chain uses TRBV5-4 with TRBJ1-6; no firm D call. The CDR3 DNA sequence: TGTGCCAGCAGCCACGGACGGGGATCAAAGGCACCCCTCCACTTT. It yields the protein CASSHGRGSKAPLHF.